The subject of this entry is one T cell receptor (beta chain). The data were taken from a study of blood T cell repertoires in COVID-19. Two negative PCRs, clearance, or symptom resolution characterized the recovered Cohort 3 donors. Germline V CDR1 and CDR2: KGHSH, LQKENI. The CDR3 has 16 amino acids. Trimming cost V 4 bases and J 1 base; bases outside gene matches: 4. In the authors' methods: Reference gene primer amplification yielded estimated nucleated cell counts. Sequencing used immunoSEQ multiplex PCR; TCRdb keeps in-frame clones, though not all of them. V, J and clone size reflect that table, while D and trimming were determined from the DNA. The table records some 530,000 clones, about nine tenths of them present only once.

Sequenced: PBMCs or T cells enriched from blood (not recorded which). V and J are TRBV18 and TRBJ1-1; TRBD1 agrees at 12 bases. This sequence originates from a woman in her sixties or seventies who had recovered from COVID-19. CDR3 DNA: TGTGCCAGCTCACGGACGGGACAGGGGGCGAACACTGAAGCTTTCTTT. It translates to CASSRTGQGANTEAFF. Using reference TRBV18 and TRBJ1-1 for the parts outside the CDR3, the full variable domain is NAGVMQNPRHLVRRRGQEARLRCSPMKGHSHVYWYRQLPEEGLKFMVYLQKENIIDESGMPKERFSAEFPKEGPSILRIQQVVRGDSAAYFCASSRTGQGANTEAFFGQGTRLTVV.